The 29 T cell receptor beta chains below were found in one sample sequenced in a study of T cell responses to AZD1222 COVID-19 vaccine. This table comes from immunoSEQ multiplex PCR, and its TCRdb copy is limited to in-frame clones, with some not included. The top ten hold roughly 3.8% of the sample, which has 150,000 to 200,000 clones, just over 90% seen once. This specimen was peripheral blood, taken on day 0 of AZD1222 vaccination. These receptors all stem from an adult in good health.

The V call is TRBV3-1 (or the pseudogene TRBV3-2), the J call TRBJ2-5, with a tentative D call TRBD1 (5 bases). V lost 1 base, J lost 5 bases, and 14 bases lay in between. This CDR3 has 15 residues. From germline, CDR1 is LGHDT and CDR2 YNNKEL (reference sequence). The CDR3 region is CASSQGTGLGETQYF. CDR3 nucleotides: TGTGCCAGCAGCCAAGGAACAGGCCTGGGGGAGACCCAGTACTTC.

The rearrangement joins TRBV6-5 to TRBJ2-7; TRBD2 aligns across 9 bases. J was trimmed by 5 bases and V by 6 bases; bases with no gene match: 11. CDR1 and CDR2 from the germline V gene are MNHEY and SVGAGI. The CDR3 is made up of 15 amino acids. The CDR3 loop is CASRAPGTSQNEQYF. Here the CDR3 DNA reads TGTGCCAGCAGGGCGCCCGGGACTAGCCAAAACGAGCAGTACTTC.

The chain is built from TRBV6-5 and TRBJ2-7, with D possibly TRBD2 on 6 matching bases. Germline V gene lookup returns CDR1 MNHEY and CDR2 SVGAGI. V lost 2 bases and J 3 bases, leaving 14 bases between the germline ends. The CDR3 sequence is 15 residues long. DNA for the CDR3: TGTGCCAGCAGTTACGGGGGGAGCGGCCTCTACGAGCAGTACTTC. Encoded protein: CASSYGGSGLYEQYF.

The V gene is TRBV11-2, the J gene TRBJ2-6; 9 bases agree with TRBD2. CDR1 SGHAT and CDR2 FQNNGV come from the germline V gene. Losses at the gene ends were 11 bases for V and 0 bases for J; bases not matched to a gene: 11. The CDR3 runs to 17 residues. The CDR3 DNA follows: TGTGCCTCCGACAGGCTAGCGGGGCTCTCTGGGGCCAACGTCCTGACTTTC. Translation: CASDRLAGLSGANVLTF.

The V and J genes are TRBV3-1 (or the pseudogene TRBV3-2) and TRBJ1-2, with a possible D match to TRBD1 (5 bases). Germline assignment: CDR1 LGHDT and CDR2 YNNKEL (reference sequence). This CDR3 region has 17 residues. V shed 1 base and J shed 0 bases, with 15 bases lying between them. In DNA form, the CDR3 reads TGTGCCAGCAGCCAAGCTACGCCTGGCAGGGCTAACTATGGCTACACCTTC. Its translation is CASSQATPGRANYGYTF.

This chain uses TRBV4-1 with TRBJ1-2; D is ambiguous. This CDR3 region has 15 residues. V dropped 0 bases and J dropped 5 bases, with 13 bases sitting between them. Germline lookup yields CDR1 MGHRA and CDR2 YSYEKL. CDR3 sequence reads: CASSQEGFKGYGYTF. In DNA, the CDR3 is TGCGCCAGCAGCCAAGAGGGGTTTAAGGGTTATGGCTACACCTTC.

The rearrangement uses TRBV7-9 and TRBJ1-3, with 7 bases aligning to TRBD1. The length of the CDR3 is 16 residues. V was pared by 4 bases and J by 0 bases, with 6 bases of the junction left unmatched. The V gene's germline CDR1 is SEHNR and CDR2 FQNEAQ (reference sequence). The CDR3 loop reads CASSSDRDPSGNTIYF. In DNA, the CDR3 is TGTGCCAGCAGCTCCGACAGGGACCCCTCTGGAAACACCATATATTTT.

This clone appeared a single time. The chain links TRBV4-1 to TRBJ2-3, with D unclear. The CDR3 sequence is 14 residues long. CDR1 is MGHRA and CDR2 is YSYEKL in the germline V gene. V gave up 1 base and J gave up 2 bases, with 7 bases separating them. The CDR3 loop is CASSQVAPTDTQYF. CDR3 nucleotide sequence: TGCGCCAGCAGCCAAGTCGCTCCCACAGATACGCAGTATTTT.

V usage is TRBV6-5 and J usage is TRBJ1-6; D is possibly TRBD1 (5 bases). Trimming left V 6 bases short and J 3 bases short, with 12 bases between. The CDR3 runs to 15 residues. CDR1 is MNHEY and CDR2 is SVGAGI in the germline V gene. CDR3 region: CASRITGGYNSPLHF. In DNA form, the CDR3 reads TGTGCCAGCAGGATCACGGGGGGCTATAATTCACCCCTCCACTTT.

This sequence joins TRBV6-5 and TRBJ1-2; D possibly corresponds to TRBD1 (6 bases). CDR3 size: 15 residues. The ends were cut back, 0 bases at V and 0 bases at J, with 8 bases in the middle. From germline, CDR1 is MNHEY and CDR2 SVGAGI. CDR3 DNA sequence: TGTGCCAGCAGTTACTCGTGGACAGCTAACTATGGCTACACCTTC. Amino acids: CASSYSWTANYGYTF.

The V call is TRBV10-2, the J call TRBJ1-1, with a weak D call TRBD1 (6 bases). The CDR3 is made up of 13 amino acids. The V and J ends lost 3 bases and 6 bases respectively, with 11 bases between them. Germline V lookup: CDR1 WSHSY, CDR2 SAAADI. The CDR3 protein is CASSETGYPEAFF. As DNA, the CDR3 is TGCGCCAGCAGTGAAACAGGGTATCCTGAAGCTTTCTTT.

The CDR3 region has the DNA TGTGCCAGCTCCTCGGGGGGCGCCTATATTTACACTGAAGCTTTCTTT. Its translation: CASSSGGAYIYTEAFF. The genes are TRBV18 and TRBJ1-1; D possibly corresponds to TRBD1 (6 bases). The V and J ends lost 6 bases and 3 bases respectively, with 20 bases between them. The CDR3 has 16 amino acids. The germline V gene encodes CDR1 KGHSH and CDR2 LQKENI. Supplemented by reference TRBV18 and TRBJ1-1, the full variable domain reads NAGVMQNPRHLVRRRGQEARLRCSPMKGHSHVYWYRQLPEEGLKFMVYLQKENIIDESGMPKERFSAEFPKEGPSILRIQQVVRGDSAAYFCASSSGGAYIYTEAFFGQGTRLTVV.

The CDR3 nucleotides read TGTGCCAGTATTTCGCTCGGGGGGCCGCAATATGGCTACACCTTC. It specifies CASISLGGPQYGYTF. The J gene is TRBJ1-2, the V gene TRBV19; maybe TRBD1 (6 bases). Trimming removed 7 bases at V and 5 bases at J, with 20 bases between. The CDR3 has 15 amino acids. Germline V gene data show CDR1 as LNHDA and CDR2 as SQIVND (reference sequence). The full variable domain, rest sourced from reference TRBV19 and TRBJ1-2, is DGGITQSPKYLFRKEGQNVTLSCEQNLNHDAMYWYRQDPGQGLRLIYYSQIVNDFQKGDIAEGYSVSREKKESFPLTVTSAQKNPTAFYLCASISLGGPQYGYTFGSGTRLTVV.

The V gene is TRBV7-9, the J gene TRBJ2-1, with 8 bases identical to TRBD2. Trimming cost V 2 bases and J 5 bases; bases outside gene matches: 11. Germline V lookup: CDR1 SEHNR, CDR2 FQNEAQ (reference sequence). This CDR3 comprises 17 residues. The CDR3 sequence: CASSLSVPSGPNNEQFF. DNA of the CDR3: TGTGCCAGCAGCTTAAGCGTCCCTAGCGGGCCAAACAATGAGCAGTTCTTC.

V gene TRBV10-3 combines with J gene TRBJ2-7; D unresolved. The CDR3 sequence is 12 residues long. V dropped 10 bases and J dropped 3 bases, with 13 bases sitting between them. From germline, CDR1 is ENHRY and CDR2 SYGVKD. CDR3: CATRLTNYEQYF. DNA for the CDR3: TGTGCCACCAGACTGACCAACTACGAGCAGTACTTC.

The chain links TRBV27 to TRBJ1-2, with TRBD1 matching over 11 bases. CDR1 is MNHEY and CDR2 is SMNVEV in the germline V gene (reference sequence). This CDR3 is 17 amino acids long. Unmatched junction bases numbered 9, after V lost 0 bases and J lost 6 bases. CDR3 DNA sequence: TGTGCCAGCAGTTTATCGACCCCGGGACAGGGGGAGGATGGCTACACCTTC. It specifies CASSLSTPGQGEDGYTF.

The chain uses TRBV3-1 (or the pseudogene TRBV3-2) and TRBJ2-1; no clear D gene. In germline, CDR1 is LGHDT, CDR2 YNNKEL (reference sequence). Trimming stripped 3 bases from V and 7 bases from J, with 13 bases between. The CDR3 covers 14 residues. This CDR3 is CASSHTALGNEQFF. The CDR3 nucleotides are TGTGCCAGCAGCCATACCGCCCTGGGGAATGAGCAGTTCTTC.

V is TRBV5-4 and J is TRBJ2-1; 7 positions match TRBD2. Trimming cost V 4 bases and J 6 bases; bases outside gene matches: 4. The germline CDR1 and CDR2 sequences are SGHNT and YYREEE (reference sequence). This CDR3 has 13 amino acids. As DNA, the CDR3 is TGTGCCAGCAGCCTCGTAGCGGGCAATGAGCAGTTCTTC. Translated: CASSLVAGNEQFF. The full variable domain, rest sourced from reference TRBV5-4 and TRBJ2-1, is ETGVTQSPTHLIKTRGQQVTLRCSSQSGHNTVSWYQQALGQGPQFIFQYYREEENGRGNFPPRFSGLQFPNYSSELNVNALELDDSALYLCASSLVAGNEQFFGPGTRLTVL.

This chain joins TRBV27 and TRBJ2-3; D remains ambiguous. V lost 2 bases to trimming and J lost 0 bases, with 6 bases between them. The CDR3 is 14 amino acids. Germline V lookup: CDR1 MNHEY, CDR2 SMNVEV (reference sequence). DNA of the CDR3: TGTGCCAGCAGTTTAGTGGGGAGCACAGATACGCAGTATTTT. It yields the protein CASSLVGSTDTQYF.

This rearrangement joins TRBV18 to TRBJ2-7; TRBD2 might be the D (6 bases). Germline CDR1 KGHSH, CDR2 LQKENI. The V and J ends lost 6 bases and 7 bases respectively, with 25 bases between them. The CDR3 has 16 amino acids. CDR3 in amino acids: CASSPPGGRWPEEQYF. CDR3 nucleotides: TGTGCCAGCTCCCCCCCTGGGGGGAGATGGCCTGAAGAGCAGTACTTC.

The chain uses TRBV27 and TRBJ2-1, with D tentatively TRBD2 (6 bases). Germline V lookup: CDR1 MNHEY, CDR2 SMNVEV (reference sequence). V was clipped by 3 bases and J by 7 bases, with 16 bases between them. There are 15 residues in the CDR3. The CDR3 nucleotides read TGTGCCAGCAGTTTCTTGTCGGGAGTTGCGAATGAGCAGTTCTTC. It encodes CASSFLSGVANEQFF.

The V gene is TRBV2, the J gene TRBJ2-2; TRBD2 agrees at 7 bases. CDR3 length equals 14 residues. J gave up 3 bases and V 10 bases, and 8 bases lay outside the gene matches. From germline, CDR1 is SNHLY and CDR2 FYNNEI. CDR3 coding DNA: TGTGCCACCCTCCGGGAGGACTACACCGGGGAGCTGTTTTTT. It yields the protein CATLREDYTGELFF.

This chain joins TRBV19 and TRBJ1-3; no definite D call. The CDR3 totals 13 residues. Germline V CDR1 and CDR2: LNHDA, SQIVND (reference sequence). V was shortened by 5 bases and J by 8 bases, with 13 bases between the two germline ends. The CDR3: CASSLGPVDTIYF. The CDR3 DNA follows: TGTGCCAGTAGTTTGGGCCCGGTTGACACCATATATTTT. The full variable domain, completed using reference TRBV19 and TRBJ1-3, is DGGITQSPKYLFRKEGQNVTLSCEQNLNHDAMYWYRQDPGQGLRLIYYSQIVNDFQKGDIAEGYSVSREKKESFPLTVTSAQKNPTAFYLCASSLGPVDTIYFGEGSWLTVV.

CDR3 bases: TGTGCCAGCAGCGTGGACACGGACTCCCAAGAGACCCAGTACTTC. Its protein product is CASSVDTDSQETQYF. The V call is TRBV9, the J call TRBJ2-5, with D possibly called TRBD1 or TRBD2 (5 bases each). This CDR3 region has 15 residues. Germline CDR1 reads SGDLS; CDR2 reads YYNGEE. V shed 2 bases and J shed 1 base, with 12 bases lying between them.

The rearrangement uses TRBV18 and TRBJ1-1; possibly TRBD1 for D (5 bases). V gave up 4 bases and J gave up 3 bases, with 12 bases separating them. Germline-derived CDR1 and CDR2 are KGHSH and LQKENI. This CDR3 spans 14 amino acids. The CDR3: CASSLLEGDTEAFF. The CDR3 coding sequence is TGTGCCAGCTCACTCTTAGAAGGGGACACTGAAGCTTTCTTT.

This rearrangement joins TRBV23-1 to TRBJ2-7; D gene ambiguous. TRBV23-1 is designated an ORF whose function remains uncertain. V lost 5 bases and J 0 bases, leaving 17 bases between the germline ends. The CDR3 is 16 amino acids. Here the CDR3 DNA reads TGCGCCAGCAGTTGTTGTCAACGCCCTGACTCCTACGAGCAGTACTTC. Amino acid sequence: CASSCCQRPDSYEQYF.

CDR3 sequence (DNA): TGTGCCAGCAGCCAGACCCGGGGACTAGTAGGAAACTCCTACGAGCAGTACTTC. It codes for CASSQTRGLVGNSYEQYF. The chain recombines TRBV4-2 with TRBJ2-7; 8 bases fit TRBD2. The CDR3 runs 18 residues. The ends lost 3 bases at V and 0 bases at J; junction bases unmatched: 13. The germline V gene has CDR1 LGHNA and CDR2 YNFKEQ.

The gene calls are TRBV9 and TRBJ2-2; D might be TRBD1 or TRBD2, each matching 6 bases. Trimming left V 3 bases short and J 6 bases short, with 15 bases between. Germline V gene data show CDR1 as SGDLS and CDR2 as YYNGEE. The CDR3 has 15 residues. CDR3 sequence reads: CASSASGARAGELFF. The DNA of the CDR3 is TGTGCCAGCAGCGCGTCGGGGGCGAGGGCCGGGGAGCTGTTTTTT.

The chain employs TRBV3-1 (or the pseudogene TRBV3-2) and TRBJ2-1; D is undetermined. Trimming stripped 1 base from V and 3 bases from J, with 10 bases between. The length of the CDR3 is 15 residues. Germline assignment: CDR1 LGHDT and CDR2 YNNKEL (reference sequence). The CDR3 nucleotides are TGTGCCAGCAGCCAAGGTCTGTGGATCTACAATGAGCAGTTCTTC. Protein sequence: CASSQGLWIYNEQFF.